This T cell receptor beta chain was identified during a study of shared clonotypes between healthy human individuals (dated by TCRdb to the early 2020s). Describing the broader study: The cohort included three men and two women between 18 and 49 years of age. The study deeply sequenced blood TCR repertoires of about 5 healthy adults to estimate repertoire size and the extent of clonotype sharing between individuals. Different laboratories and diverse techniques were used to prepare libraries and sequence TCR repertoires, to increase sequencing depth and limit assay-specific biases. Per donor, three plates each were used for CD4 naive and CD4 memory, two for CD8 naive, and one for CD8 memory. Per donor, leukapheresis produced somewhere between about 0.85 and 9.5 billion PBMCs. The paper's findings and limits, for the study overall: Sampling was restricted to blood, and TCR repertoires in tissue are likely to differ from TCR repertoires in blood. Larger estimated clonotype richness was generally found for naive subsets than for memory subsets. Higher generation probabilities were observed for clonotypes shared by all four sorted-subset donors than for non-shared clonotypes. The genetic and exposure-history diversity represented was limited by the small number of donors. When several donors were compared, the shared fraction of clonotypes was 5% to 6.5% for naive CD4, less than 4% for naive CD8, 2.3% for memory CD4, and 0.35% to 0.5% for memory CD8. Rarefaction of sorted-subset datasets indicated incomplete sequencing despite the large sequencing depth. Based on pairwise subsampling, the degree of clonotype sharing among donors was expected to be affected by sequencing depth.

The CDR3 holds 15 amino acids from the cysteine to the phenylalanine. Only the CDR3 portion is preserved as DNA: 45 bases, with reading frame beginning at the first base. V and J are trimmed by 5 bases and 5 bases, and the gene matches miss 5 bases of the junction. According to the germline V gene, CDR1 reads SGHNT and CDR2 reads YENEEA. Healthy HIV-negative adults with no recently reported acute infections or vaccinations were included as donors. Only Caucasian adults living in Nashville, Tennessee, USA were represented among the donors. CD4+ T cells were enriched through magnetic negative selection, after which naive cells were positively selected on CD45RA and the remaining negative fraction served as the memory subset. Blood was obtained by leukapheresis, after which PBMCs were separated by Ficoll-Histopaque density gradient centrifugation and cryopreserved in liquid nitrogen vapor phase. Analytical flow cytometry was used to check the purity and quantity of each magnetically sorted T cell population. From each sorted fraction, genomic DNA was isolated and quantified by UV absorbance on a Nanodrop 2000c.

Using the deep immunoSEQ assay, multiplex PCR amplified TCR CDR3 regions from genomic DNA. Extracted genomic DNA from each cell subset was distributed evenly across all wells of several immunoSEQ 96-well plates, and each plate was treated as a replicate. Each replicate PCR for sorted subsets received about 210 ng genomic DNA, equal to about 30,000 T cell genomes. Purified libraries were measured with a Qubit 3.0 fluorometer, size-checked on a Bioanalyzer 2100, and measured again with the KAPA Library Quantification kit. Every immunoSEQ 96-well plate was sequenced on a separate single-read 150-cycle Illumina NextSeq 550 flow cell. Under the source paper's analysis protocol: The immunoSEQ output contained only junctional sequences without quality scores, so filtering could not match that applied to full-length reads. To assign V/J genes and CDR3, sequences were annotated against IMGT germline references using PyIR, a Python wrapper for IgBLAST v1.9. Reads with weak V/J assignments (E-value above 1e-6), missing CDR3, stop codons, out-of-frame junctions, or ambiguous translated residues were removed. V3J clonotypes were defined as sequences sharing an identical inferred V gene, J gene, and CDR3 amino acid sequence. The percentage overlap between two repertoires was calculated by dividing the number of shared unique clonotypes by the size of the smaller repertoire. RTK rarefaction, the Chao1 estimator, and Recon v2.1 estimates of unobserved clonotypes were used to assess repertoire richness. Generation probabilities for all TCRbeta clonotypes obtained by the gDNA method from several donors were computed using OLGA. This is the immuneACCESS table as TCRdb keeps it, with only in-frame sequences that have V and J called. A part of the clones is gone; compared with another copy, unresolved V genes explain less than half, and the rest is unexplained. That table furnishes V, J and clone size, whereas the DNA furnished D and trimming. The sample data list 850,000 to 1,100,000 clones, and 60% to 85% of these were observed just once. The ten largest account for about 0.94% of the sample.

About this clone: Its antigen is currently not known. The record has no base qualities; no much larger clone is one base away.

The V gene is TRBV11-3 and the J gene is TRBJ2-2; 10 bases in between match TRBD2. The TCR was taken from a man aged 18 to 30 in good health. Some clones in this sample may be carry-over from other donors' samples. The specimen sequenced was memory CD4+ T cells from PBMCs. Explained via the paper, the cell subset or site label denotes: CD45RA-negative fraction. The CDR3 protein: CASSERTSGTGELFF. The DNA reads TGTGCCAGCAGCGAGCGGACTAGCGGAACCGGGGAGCTGTTTTTT. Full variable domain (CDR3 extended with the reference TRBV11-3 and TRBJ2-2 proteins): EAGVVQSPRYKIIEKKQPVAFWCNPISGHNTLYWYLQNLGQGPELLIRYENEEAVDDSQLPKDRFSAERLKGVDSTLKIQPAELGDSAVYLCASSERTSGTGELFFGEGSRLTVL.